The 6 T cell receptor beta chains below all came from one sample that was sequenced in a study of blood T cells in healthy people across ages. Next came a second PCR, run for about 7 to 12 cycles, which used a sample-barcoded 5' primer along with a J-beta primer mix. TCRdb redid the calling of the 5' RACE reads with MiXCR, one entry per CDR3 protein. The sample has around 1,800,000 distinct CDR3 sequences; approximately 39% are singletons. The sequencing input was blood. These receptors were taken from a human donor in good health.

This chain joins TRBV9 and TRBJ2-1, with a weak D call TRBD2 (6 bases). Trimming shortened V by 2 bases and J by 0 bases, and 9 bases separated the two germline ends. The CDR3 is made up of 15 amino acids. Germline CDR1 reads SGDLS; CDR2 reads YYNGEE. As DNA, the CDR3 is TGTGCCAGCAGCGTGGCGGGGATCTCCTACAATGAGCAGTTCTTC. Translation: CASSVAGISYNEQFF.

This clonotype was detected a few times. The genes are TRBV5-5 and TRBJ2-4; D may be TRBD2 (6 bases). The end of the DNA aligns better with TRBJ2-7, so the J call may be wrong. The CDR3 is 15 amino acids. Germline V CDR1 and CDR2: SGHKS, YYEKEE (reference sequence). CDR3 DNA: TGTGCCAGCAGCCTATCTATAGCGGTAGGATACGAGCAGTACTTC. This encodes CASSLSIAVGYEQYF.

The chain is built from TRBV4-3 and TRBJ1-2, with 7 bases that match TRBD1. Looked up from germline, CDR1 is LGHNA and CDR2 is YSLEER. CDR3 length equals 15 residues. V was clipped by 1 base and J by 8 bases; unmatched bases: 10. Written as DNA, the CDR3 is TGCGCCAGCAGCCAAGCCCGGACAGGTCTGAACGGCTACACCTTC. It translates to CASSQARTGLNGYTF.

The CDR3 region has the DNA TGCGCCAGCAGCCAAGTACGGGGCCCCATTTATGGCTACACCTTC. Its protein product is CASSQVRGPIYGYTF. The chain carries TRBV4-3 and TRBJ1-2; tentative D call: TRBD1 (5 bases). CDR1 is LGHNA, CDR2 YSLEER, per germline. Trimming cost V 1 base and J 5 bases, with 14 bases left between them. This CDR3 is 15 amino acids long.

This clonotype has more than one count but fewer than ten. The chain recombines TRBV29-1 with TRBJ2-5; D tentatively fits TRBD1 or TRBD2 (5 bases each). Germline V lookup: CDR1 SQVTM, CDR2 ANQGSEA. The CDR3 runs to 13 residues. Trimming pared 8 bases from V and 2 bases from J, leaving 15 bases between. The CDR3: CSYGRDLQETQYF. As DNA, the CDR3 is TGCAGCTACGGCCGGGACCTTCAAGAGACCCAGTACTTC.

The CDR3 coding sequence is TGTGCCAGCAGCGTAATGAAGGGAGATGAGCAGTTCTTC. This sequence encodes CASSVMKGDEQFF. This chain links TRBV7-9 with TRBJ2-1; D might be TRBD2 (5 bases). Germline V gives CDR1 SEHNR, CDR2 FQNEAQ (reference sequence). CDR3 length: 13 residues. The germline V and J ends were trimmed by 5 bases and 8 bases, with 13 bases remaining between them.